One TCR beta chain is described in this entry. The data were obtained in a study of blood T cell repertoires in COVID-19. TCRdb's copy holds only in-frame clones and misses some; the assay was immunoSEQ multiplex PCR. The sample lists approximately 89,000 clones, around four fifths occurring once. Source material: peripheral blood. The receptor comes from a woman in her seventies with active or convalescent COVID-19.

The CDR3 DNA is TGTGCCAGCAGTACCCAGGGGGCCACCTATAATTCACCCCTCCACTTT. Translating it yields CASSTQGATYNSPLHF. The chain couples TRBV28 to TRBJ1-6; 8 bases align to TRBD1. The V segment lost 5 bases and the J segment 2 bases; nucleotides outside the gene matches: 5. This CDR3 comprises 16 residues. CDR1 is MDHEN, CDR2 SYDVKM, per germline.